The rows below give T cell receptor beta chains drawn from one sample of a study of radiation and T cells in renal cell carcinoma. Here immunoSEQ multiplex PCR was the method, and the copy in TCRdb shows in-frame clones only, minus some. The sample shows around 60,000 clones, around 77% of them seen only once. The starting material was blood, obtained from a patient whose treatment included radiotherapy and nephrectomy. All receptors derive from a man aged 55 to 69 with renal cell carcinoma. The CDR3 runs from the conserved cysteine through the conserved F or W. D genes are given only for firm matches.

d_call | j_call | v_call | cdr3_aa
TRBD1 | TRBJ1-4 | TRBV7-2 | CASSLTGVKEKLFF
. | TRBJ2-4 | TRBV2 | CASSRTISGNIQYF
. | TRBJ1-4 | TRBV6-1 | CASSKQGSNEKLFF
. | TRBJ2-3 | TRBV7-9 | CASSLSGVLDTQYF
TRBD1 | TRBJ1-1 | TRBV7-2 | CASTWGDRGLKAEAFF
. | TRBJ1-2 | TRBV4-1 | CASSQDLLVDSNYGYTF
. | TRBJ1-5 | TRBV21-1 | CASSKFNRLGQTSNQPQHF
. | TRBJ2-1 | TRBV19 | CASSTQGYNEQFF
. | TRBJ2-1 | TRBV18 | CASSPETTVNEQFF
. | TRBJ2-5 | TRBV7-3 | CASSLMTGTQETQYF
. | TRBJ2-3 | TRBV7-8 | CASSQWDFPDTQYF
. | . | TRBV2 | CASIVADSYEQYF
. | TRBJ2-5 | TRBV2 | CASSASDSQETQYF
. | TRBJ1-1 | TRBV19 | CASSIAEGAAFF
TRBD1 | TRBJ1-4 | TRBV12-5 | CASVRDRVRGTNEKLFF
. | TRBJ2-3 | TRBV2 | CASSGDSFPDTQYF
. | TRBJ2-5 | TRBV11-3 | CASSARLAPETQYF
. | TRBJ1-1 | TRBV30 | CAWRYGMGTKNTEAFF
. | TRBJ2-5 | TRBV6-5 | CASSYSGTLSVGEQYF
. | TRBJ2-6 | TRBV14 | CASSRASESGANVLTF
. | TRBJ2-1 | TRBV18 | CASSLDSLMVRQFF
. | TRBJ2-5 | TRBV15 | CATAFGMGQRETQYF
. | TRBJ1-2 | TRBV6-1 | CASSVGDGYTF
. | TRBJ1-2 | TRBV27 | CASSSFRDNYGYTF
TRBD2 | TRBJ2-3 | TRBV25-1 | CASSEGIAGGRSDTQYF
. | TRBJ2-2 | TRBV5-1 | CASSLGQDAGELFF
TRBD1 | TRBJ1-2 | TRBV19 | CASSPTTGDYGYTF
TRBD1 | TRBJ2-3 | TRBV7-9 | CASGGQGGDTQYF
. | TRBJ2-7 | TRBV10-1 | CASSEGENYEQYF
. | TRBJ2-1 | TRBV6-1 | CASSESRGLLNEQFF
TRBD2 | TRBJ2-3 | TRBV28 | CASMGTSGSPGADTQYF
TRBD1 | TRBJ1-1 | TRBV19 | CASSIHSDRALVTAFF
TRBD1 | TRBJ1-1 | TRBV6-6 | CASSLRTGEAFF
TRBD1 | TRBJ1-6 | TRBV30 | CAWNRGGSPLHF
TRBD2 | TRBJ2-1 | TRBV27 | CASSFVIGLAGGPPFHEQFF